This T cell receptor (beta chain) comes out of a study of blood T cell repertoires in COVID-19. Study context: From T cells, B-cell-depleted T cells, or PBMCs came the material, which was cDNA or gDNA.

V shed 7 bases and J shed 7 bases, with 22 bases lying between them. The V gene's germline CDR1 is SQVTM and CDR2 ANQGSEA. The CDR3 has 14 amino acids. In the study's own analysis: Cell counts per sample came from amplifying reference gene primers. Generated by immunoSEQ multiplex PCR, the TCRdb table keeps only in-frame clones and is missing some. Clone size and V and J calls were adopted from that table, with D and trimming inferred from the DNA. There are about 320,000 clones in the sample; around 89% occur only once, and 1.5% to 2% lies in the top ten. J is TRBJ1-2 and V is TRBV29-1; tentative D call: TRBD1 (5 bases). This sequence was found in a woman in her 30s with COVID-19, enrolled during active disease. Sequenced input: peripheral blood. The CDR3 DNA reads TGCAGCGGCTTTGGGGCTGGGGCCGCTTCTGGCTACACCTTC. It encodes CSGFGAGAASGYTF.